These T cell receptor beta chains were read from a single sample in a study of cytomegalovirus exposure and HLA in healthy donors. The method was immunoSEQ multiplex PCR; TCRdb's version includes in-frame clones alone and lacks a portion of them. The data show about 170,000 clones, about 73% seen once. The sample consisted of PBMCs. All receptors derive from a woman aged 45-59 years in good health and CMV-seropositive. Each CDR3 is given with its conserved first and last residue. A D gene is named only where the DNA matches it firmly. The size of a clone is reported for some rows only, either as once, few or many, or as a class for expanded clones.

j_call v_call clone_size d_call cdr3_aa cdr3_nt
TRBJ1-2 TRBV7-9 - - CASSQGFFGGYTF TGTGCCAGCAGCCAGGGGTTTTTCGGTGGCTACACCTTC
TRBJ1-1 TRBV2 - - CASREDSGNTEAFF TGTGCCAGCAGGGAGGACAGTGGGAACACTGAAGCTTTCTTT
TRBJ1-2 TRBV7-9 - TRBD1 CSSSASGGVNYGYTF TGTTCCAGCAGCGCCTCAGGGGGAGTTAACTATGGCTACACCTTC
TRBJ2-7 TRBV11-2 few - CASSRDMRYEQYF TGTGCCAGCAGCCGGGACATGCGATACGAGCAGTACTTC
TRBJ2-5 TRBV11-2 - - CASSSRLYQETQYF TGTGCCAGCAGCTCACGACTGTACCAAGAGACCCAGTACTTC
TRBJ2-1 TRBV19 - - CATLGVTEEQFF TGTGCCACCCTCGGGGTTACGGAGGAGCAGTTCTTC
TRBJ1-3 TRBV9 - - CASSVESARRSGNTIYF TGTGCCAGCAGCGTAGAATCCGCTCGCCGGTCTGGAAACACCATATATTTT
TRBJ1-3 TRBV6-5 - - CASSYKGAGNTIYF TGTGCCAGCAGTTACAAAGGGGCTGGAAACACCATATATTTT
TRBJ1-1 TRBV5-1 - - CASSLRENTEAFF TGCGCCAGCAGCTTACGAGAAAACACTGAAGCTTTCTTT
TRBJ1-5 TRBV6-5 - TRBD1 CATRVGGNSNQPQHF TGCGCGACACGGGTAGGGGGCAATAGCAATCAGCCCCAGCATTTT